The source of this TCR beta chain is a study of cytomegalovirus exposure and HLA in healthy donors. The donors gave bone marrow, and they were healthy. Overall study findings and caveats: Later analysis demonstrated an association between a missense DCLRE1C variant and TCR beta V- and J-gene trimming. Sequencing probably produced one cluster of sequence variants that were highly shared.

13 Jbeta primers and 60 Vbeta primers were used for the PCR. The protocol was immunoSEQ multiplex PCR, while the TCRdb copy is restricted to in-frame clones and leaves out a portion. The table includes 65,000 or so clones, approximately 60% detected once. The CDR3 length is 16 residues. Trimming pared 2 bases from V and 3 bases from J, leaving 14 bases between. Per germline, CDR1 SGHTA and CDR2 FQGNSA. About this clone: Its matching antigen is unknown.

The sample comprised PBMCs. The origin of this receptor is a man under 40 in good health and CMV-seronegative. The rearrangement links TRBV7-2 to TRBJ1-5; unclear D gene. Here the CDR3 reads CASSLSRTGFNQPQHF. DNA for the CDR3: TGTGCCAGCAGCTTAAGTAGGACGGGGTTCAATCAGCCCCAGCATTTT.